Sequencing of this T cell receptor (beta chain) was carried out in a study of blood T cell repertoires in COVID-19. In the study overall: There were acute and convalescent COVID-19 samples, and they came from the United States, Italy and Spain. PBMCs, B-cell-depleted T cells, or T cells were the source of the cDNA or gDNA that made up the material.

This clone was seen many times. The same CDR3 is also encoded by other DNA sequences in this sample. The CDR3 is made up of 15 amino acids. With V trimmed by 6 bases and J by 13 bases, 19 bases remained unmatched. Germline CDR1 is SEHNR and CDR2 is FQNEAQ (reference sequence). Authors' methods: How many nucleated cells were present was estimated from reference gene primer amplification. Profiling relied on immunoSEQ multiplex PCR, and the TCRdb table lists in-frame clones only, not all of them. That table is the source of V, J and clone size, and D and trimming were worked out from the DNA. The sample lists under 300,000 clones, around four fifths occurring once.

Sequences were obtained from peripheral blood. This clonotype was sampled from a man aged 30 to 45 who had recovered from COVID-19. The genes are TRBV7-9 and TRBJ1-2; 8 bases agree with TRBD1. The CDR3 reads CASRGGPDRARGITF. CDR3 coding DNA: TGTGCCAGCAGGGGGGGTCCGGACAGGGCCAGGGGAATCACCTTC.